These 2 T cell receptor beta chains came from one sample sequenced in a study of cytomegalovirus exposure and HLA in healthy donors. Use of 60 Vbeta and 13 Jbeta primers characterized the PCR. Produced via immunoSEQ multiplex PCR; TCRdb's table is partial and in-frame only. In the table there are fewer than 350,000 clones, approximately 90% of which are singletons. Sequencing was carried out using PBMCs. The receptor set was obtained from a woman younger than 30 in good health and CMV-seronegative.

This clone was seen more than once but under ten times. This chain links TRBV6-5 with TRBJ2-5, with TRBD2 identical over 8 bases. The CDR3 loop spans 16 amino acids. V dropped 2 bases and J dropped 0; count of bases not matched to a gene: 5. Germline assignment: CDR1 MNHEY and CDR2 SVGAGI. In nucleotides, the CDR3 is TGTGCCAGCAGTTACGTCTACGGGGGGGACCAAGAGACCCAGTACTTC. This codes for CASSYVYGGDQETQYF.

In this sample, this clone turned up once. The CDR3 nucleotides are TGCAGCGTTGCTCCGGAGGGGAACACTGAAGCTTTCTTT. This encodes CSVAPEGNTEAFF. The J gene is TRBJ1-1, the V gene TRBV29-1, with D unclear. This CDR3 is built from 13 residues. Germline V gene lookup returns CDR1 SQVTM and CDR2 ANQGSEA. V was pared by 4 bases and J by 1 base, with 10 bases between.